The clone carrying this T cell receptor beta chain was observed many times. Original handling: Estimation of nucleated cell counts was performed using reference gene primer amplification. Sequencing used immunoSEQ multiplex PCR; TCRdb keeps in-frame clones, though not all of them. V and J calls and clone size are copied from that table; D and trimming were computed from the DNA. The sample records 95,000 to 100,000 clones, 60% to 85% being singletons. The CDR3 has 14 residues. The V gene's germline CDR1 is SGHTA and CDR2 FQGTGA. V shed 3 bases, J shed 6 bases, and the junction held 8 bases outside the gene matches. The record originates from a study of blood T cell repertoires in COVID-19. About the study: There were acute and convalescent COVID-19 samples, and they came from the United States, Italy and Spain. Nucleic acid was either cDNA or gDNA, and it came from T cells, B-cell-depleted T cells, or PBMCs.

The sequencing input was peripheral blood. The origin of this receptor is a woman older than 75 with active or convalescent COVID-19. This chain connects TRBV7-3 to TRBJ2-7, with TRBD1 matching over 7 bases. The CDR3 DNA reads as TGTGCCAGCAGCTTGACAACAGGGGCTGGCGAGCAGTACTTC. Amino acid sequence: CASSLTTGAGEQYF. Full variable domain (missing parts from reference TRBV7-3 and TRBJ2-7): GAGVSQTPSNKVTEKGKYVELRCDPISGHTALYWYRQSLGQGPEFLIYFQGTGAADDSGLPNDRFFAVRPEGSVSTLKIQRTERGDSAVYLCASSLTTGAGEQYFGPGTRLTVT.